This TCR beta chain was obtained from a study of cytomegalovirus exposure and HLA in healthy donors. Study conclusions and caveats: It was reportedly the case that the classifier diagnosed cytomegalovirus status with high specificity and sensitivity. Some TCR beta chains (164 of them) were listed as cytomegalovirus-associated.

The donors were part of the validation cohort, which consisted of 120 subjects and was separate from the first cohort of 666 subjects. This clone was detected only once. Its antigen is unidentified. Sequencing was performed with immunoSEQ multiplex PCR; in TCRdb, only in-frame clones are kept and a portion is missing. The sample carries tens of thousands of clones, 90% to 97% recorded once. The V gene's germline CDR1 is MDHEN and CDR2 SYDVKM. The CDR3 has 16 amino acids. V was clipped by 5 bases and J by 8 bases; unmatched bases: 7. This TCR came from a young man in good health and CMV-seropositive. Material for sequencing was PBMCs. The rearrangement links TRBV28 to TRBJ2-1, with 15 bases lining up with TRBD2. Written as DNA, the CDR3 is TGTGCCAGCAGTGCTCCAGGACTAGCGGGAGGGCATGAGCAGTTCTTC. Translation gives CASSAPGLAGGHEQFF. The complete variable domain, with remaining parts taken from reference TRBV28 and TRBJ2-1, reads DVKVTQSSRYLVKRTGEKVFLECVQDMDHENMFWYRQDPGLGLRLIYFSYDVKMKEKGDIPEGYSVSREKKERFSLILESASTNQTSMYLCASSAPGLAGGHEQFFGPGTRLTVL.